This T cell receptor (beta chain) is drawn from a study of early T cells in non-severe SARS-CoV-2 infection. Study in general: It was bulk RNA from unsorted whole blood that was sequenced, and the chains were unpaired.

The length of the CDR3 is 13 residues. Trimming took off 5 bases at V and 3 bases at J, with 10 bases between the two ends. The germline V gene encodes CDR1 MNHNY and CDR2 SVGAGI (reference sequence). This clonotype has a handful of counts. TCRdb reprocessed the 5' RACE reads with MiXCR, giving one entry per CDR3 protein. The data hold roughly 34,000 distinct CDR3 sequences, with around 4.1% observed a single time. J is TRBJ1-1 and V is TRBV6-6, with D hard to call. This TCR was recovered from an adult who was a healthcare worker with PCR-confirmed SARS-CoV-2 infection or an uninfected control (not recorded which). Input material: whole blood. The CDR3 sequence is CASSNDGYTEAFF. DNA of the CDR3: TGTGCCAGCAGTAACGACGGTTACACTGAAGCTTTCTTT.